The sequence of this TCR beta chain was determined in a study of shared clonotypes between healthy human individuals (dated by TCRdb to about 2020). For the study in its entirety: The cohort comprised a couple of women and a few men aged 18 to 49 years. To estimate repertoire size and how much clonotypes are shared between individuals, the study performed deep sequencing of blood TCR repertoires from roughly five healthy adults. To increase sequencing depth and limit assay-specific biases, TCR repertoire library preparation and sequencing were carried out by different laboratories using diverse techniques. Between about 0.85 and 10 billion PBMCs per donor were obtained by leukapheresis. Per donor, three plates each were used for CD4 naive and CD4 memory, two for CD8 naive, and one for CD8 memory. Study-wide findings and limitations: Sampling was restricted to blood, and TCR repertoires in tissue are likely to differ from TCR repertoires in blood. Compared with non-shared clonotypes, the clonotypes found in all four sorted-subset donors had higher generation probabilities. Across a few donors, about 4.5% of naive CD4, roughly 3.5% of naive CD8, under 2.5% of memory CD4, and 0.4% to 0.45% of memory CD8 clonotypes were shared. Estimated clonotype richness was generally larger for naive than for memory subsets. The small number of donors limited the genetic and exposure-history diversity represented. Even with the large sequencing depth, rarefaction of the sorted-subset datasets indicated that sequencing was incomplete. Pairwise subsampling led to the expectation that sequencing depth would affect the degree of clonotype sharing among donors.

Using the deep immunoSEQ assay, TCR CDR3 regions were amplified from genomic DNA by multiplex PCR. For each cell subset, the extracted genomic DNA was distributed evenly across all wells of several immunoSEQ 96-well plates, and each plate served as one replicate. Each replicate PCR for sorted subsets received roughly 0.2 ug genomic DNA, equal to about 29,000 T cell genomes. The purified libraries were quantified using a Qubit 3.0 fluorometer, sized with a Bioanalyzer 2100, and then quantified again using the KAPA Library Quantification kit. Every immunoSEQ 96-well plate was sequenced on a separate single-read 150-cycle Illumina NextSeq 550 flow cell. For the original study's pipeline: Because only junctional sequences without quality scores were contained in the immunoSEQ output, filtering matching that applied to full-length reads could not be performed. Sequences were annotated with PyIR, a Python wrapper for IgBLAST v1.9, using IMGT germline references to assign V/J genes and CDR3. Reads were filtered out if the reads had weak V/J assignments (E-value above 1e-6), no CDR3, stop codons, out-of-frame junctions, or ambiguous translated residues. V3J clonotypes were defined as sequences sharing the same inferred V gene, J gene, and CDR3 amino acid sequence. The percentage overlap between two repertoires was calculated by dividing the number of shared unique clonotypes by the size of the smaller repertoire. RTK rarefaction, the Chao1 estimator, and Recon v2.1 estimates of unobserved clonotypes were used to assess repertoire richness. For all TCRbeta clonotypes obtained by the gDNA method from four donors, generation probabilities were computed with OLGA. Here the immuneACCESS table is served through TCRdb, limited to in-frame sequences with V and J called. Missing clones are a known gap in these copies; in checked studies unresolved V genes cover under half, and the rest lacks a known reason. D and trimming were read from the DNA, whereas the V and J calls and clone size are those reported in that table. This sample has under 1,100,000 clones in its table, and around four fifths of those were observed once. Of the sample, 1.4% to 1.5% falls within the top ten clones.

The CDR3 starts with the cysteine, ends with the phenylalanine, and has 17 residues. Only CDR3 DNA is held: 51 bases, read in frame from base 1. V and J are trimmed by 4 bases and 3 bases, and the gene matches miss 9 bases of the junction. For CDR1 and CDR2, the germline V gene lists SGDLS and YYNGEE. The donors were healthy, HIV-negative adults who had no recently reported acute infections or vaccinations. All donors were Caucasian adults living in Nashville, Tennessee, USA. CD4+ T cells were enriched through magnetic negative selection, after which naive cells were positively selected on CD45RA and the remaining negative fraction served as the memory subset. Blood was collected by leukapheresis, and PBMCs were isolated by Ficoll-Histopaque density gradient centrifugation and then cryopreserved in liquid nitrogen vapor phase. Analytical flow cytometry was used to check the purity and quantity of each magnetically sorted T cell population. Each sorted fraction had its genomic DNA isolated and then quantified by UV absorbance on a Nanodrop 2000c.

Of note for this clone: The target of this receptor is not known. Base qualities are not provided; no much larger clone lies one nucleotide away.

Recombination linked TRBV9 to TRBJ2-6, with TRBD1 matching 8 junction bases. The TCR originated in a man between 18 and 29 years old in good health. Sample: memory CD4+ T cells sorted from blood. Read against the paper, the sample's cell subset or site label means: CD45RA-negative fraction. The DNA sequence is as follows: TGTGCCAGCAGCCCCCGGGACAGGAGGAGTGGGGCCAACGTCCTGACTTTC. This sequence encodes CASSPRDRRSGANVLTF.